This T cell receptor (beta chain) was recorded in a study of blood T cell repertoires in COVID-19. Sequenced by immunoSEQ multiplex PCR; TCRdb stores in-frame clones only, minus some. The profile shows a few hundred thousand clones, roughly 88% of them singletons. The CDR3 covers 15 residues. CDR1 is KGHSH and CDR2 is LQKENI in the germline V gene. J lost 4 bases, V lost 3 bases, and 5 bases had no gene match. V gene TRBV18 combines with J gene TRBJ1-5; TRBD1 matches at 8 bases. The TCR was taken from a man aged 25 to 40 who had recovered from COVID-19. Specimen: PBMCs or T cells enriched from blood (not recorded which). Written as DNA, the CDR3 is TGTGCCAGCTCACCGCCGGGACAGGCAAATCAGCCCCAGCATTTT. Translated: CASSPPGQANQPQHF.